These T cell receptor beta chains were read from a single sample in a study of blood T cell repertoires in COVID-19. This table comes from immunoSEQ multiplex PCR, and its TCRdb copy is limited to in-frame clones, with some not included. The sample comprises 300,000 to 350,000 clones, more than 85% of which are singletons, and less than 4% rests with the top ten. The specimen was PBMCs or T cells enriched from blood (not recorded which). The source is a woman aged 30 to 39 who had been exposed to COVID-19. CDR3s include the opening cysteine and the closing phenylalanine or tryptophan. A D gene is named only where the DNA matches it firmly. Not every row has a clone size; where given, it reads once, few, many or a size class.

abundance: .; j_gene: TRBJ1-3; v_gene: TRBV4-1; d_gene: .; CDR3nt: TGCGCCAGCAGCCAAGATGTGGCGGGGTCTGGAAACACCATATATTTT; CDR3aa: CASSQDVAGSGNTIYF
abundance: .; j_gene: TRBJ2-5; v_gene: TRBV5-1; d_gene: TRBD1; CDR3nt: TGCGCCAGCAGCCGGGACAGAGAAGAGACCCAGTACTTC; CDR3aa: CASSRDREETQYF
abundance: .; j_gene: TRBJ1-2; v_gene: TRBV30; d_gene: .; CDR3nt: TGTGCCTGGAGTGTACTCGTTAATAACTATGGCTACACCTTC; CDR3aa: CAWSVLVNNYGYTF
abundance: .; j_gene: TRBJ2-7; v_gene: TRBV12-3/TRBV12-4; d_gene: .; CDR3nt: TGTGCCAGCAGCTTACTACAGGCGGAGCAGTACTTC; CDR3aa: CASSLLQAEQYF
abundance: .; j_gene: TRBJ2-3; v_gene: TRBV10-3; d_gene: .; CDR3nt: TGTGCCATCAGTGACGCAGGGATTTCCACCACAGATACGCAGTATTTT; CDR3aa: CAISDAGISTTDTQYF
abundance: .; j_gene: TRBJ2-5; v_gene: TRBV20-1; d_gene: .; CDR3nt: TGCAGTGCCCGGCAAGAGACCCAGTACTTC; CDR3aa: CSARQETQYF
abundance: once; j_gene: TRBJ1-2; v_gene: TRBV12-3/TRBV12-4; d_gene: .; CDR3nt: TGTGCCAGCAGTTTAGGCAGTGCCCTTGGCTACACCTTC; CDR3aa: CASSLGSALGYTF
abundance: once; j_gene: TRBJ2-7; v_gene: TRBV5-4; d_gene: .; CDR3nt: TGTGCCAGCAGCCTCCAGACAGAACCCTACGAGCAGTACTTC; CDR3aa: CASSLQTEPYEQYF
abundance: .; j_gene: TRBJ1-1; v_gene: TRBV27; d_gene: .; CDR3nt: TGTGCCAGCAGTTGGTCTCGGACAGCTCGTCGAACTGAAGCTTTCTTT; CDR3aa: CASSWSRTARRTEAFF
abundance: .; j_gene: TRBJ1-5; v_gene: TRBV7-8; d_gene: TRBD1; CDR3nt: TGTGCCAGCAAGACAGGGGATCAGCCCCAGCATTTT; CDR3aa: CASKTGDQPQHF
abundance: .; j_gene: TRBJ2-5; v_gene: TRBV18; d_gene: TRBD1; CDR3nt: TGTGCCAGCTCGGCAGGACAGGAAGAGACCCAGTACTTC; CDR3aa: CASSAGQEETQYF
abundance: .; j_gene: TRBJ1-2; v_gene: TRBV28; d_gene: .; CDR3nt: TGTGCCAGCAGCTTAAGGACAAATGGCTACACCTTC; CDR3aa: CASSLRTNGYTF
abundance: .; j_gene: TRBJ2-3; v_gene: TRBV6-4; d_gene: .; CDR3nt: TGTGCCAGCAGTGACTCGCTCAGGGCAGATACGCAGTATTTT; CDR3aa: CASSDSLRADTQYF
abundance: .; j_gene: TRBJ1-2; v_gene: TRBV2; d_gene: .; CDR3nt: TGTGCCAGCAGTGTATCAGGGAGGTACTATGGCTACACCTTC; CDR3aa: CASSVSGRYYGYTF
abundance: .; j_gene: TRBJ2-3; v_gene: TRBV19; d_gene: TRBD2; CDR3nt: TGTGCCAGTAGTATTTTAGCGGGGGCCCCCCCAGATACGCAGTATTTT; CDR3aa: CASSILAGAPPDTQYF
abundance: .; j_gene: TRBJ2-5; v_gene: TRBV2; d_gene: .; CDR3nt: TGTGCCAGCAGTGAATCGGCTAGCGGAGGGGGTGAAGAGACCCAGTACTTC; CDR3aa: CASSESASGGGEETQYF
abundance: .; j_gene: TRBJ2-2; v_gene: TRBV18; d_gene: TRBD1; CDR3nt: TGTGCCAGCCGTCGGCAGGGGGACACCGGGGAGCTGTTTTTT; CDR3aa: CASRRQGDTGELFF
abundance: .; j_gene: TRBJ2-5; v_gene: TRBV7-9; d_gene: .; CDR3nt: TGTGCCAGCAGTCATATACGTGGGGGGGCCAGAGAGACCCAGTACTTC; CDR3aa: CASSHIRGGARETQYF
abundance: .; j_gene: TRBJ1-3; v_gene: TRBV18; d_gene: .; CDR3nt: TGTGCCAGCTCACCCGGGAACACCATATATTTT; CDR3aa: CASSPGNTIYF
abundance: .; j_gene: TRBJ2-5; v_gene: TRBV2; d_gene: .; CDR3nt: TGTGCCAGCAGTGAACCGGGACTCAGAAAAGAGACCCAGTACTTC; CDR3aa: CASSEPGLRKETQYF
abundance: .; j_gene: TRBJ2-5; v_gene: TRBV5-5; d_gene: TRBD2; CDR3nt: TGTGCCAGCAGCTGGATAGGGACTAGCGGGGGGGAGACCCAGTACTTC; CDR3aa: CASSWIGTSGGETQYF
abundance: .; j_gene: TRBJ1-5; v_gene: TRBV24-1; d_gene: TRBD1; CDR3nt: TGTGCCACCCGCAGTCCTGAACAGGGGAGCAATCAGCCCCAGCATTTT; CDR3aa: CATRSPEQGSNQPQHF
abundance: .; j_gene: TRBJ1-5; v_gene: TRBV7-8; d_gene: .; CDR3nt: TGTGCCAGCAGCCCACAGGGACCGGGCAATCAGCCCCAGCATTTT; CDR3aa: CASSPQGPGNQPQHF
abundance: .; j_gene: TRBJ1-1; v_gene: TRBV12-3/TRBV12-4; d_gene: .; CDR3nt: TGTGCCAGCAGTTTTTCCCAGGGGACTGAAGCTTTCTTT; CDR3aa: CASSFSQGTEAFF
abundance: .; j_gene: TRBJ1-6; v_gene: TRBV2; d_gene: .; CDR3nt: TGTGCCAGCATACAGAGCTCCTATAATTCACCCCTCCACTTT; CDR3aa: CASIQSSYNSPLHF
abundance: .; j_gene: TRBJ1-2; v_gene: TRBV18; d_gene: .; CDR3nt: TGTGCCAGCTCACAAATGATGGAGGGGTCGATTGGCTACACCTTC; CDR3aa: CASSQMMEGSIGYTF
abundance: .; j_gene: TRBJ2-7; v_gene: TRBV27; d_gene: .; CDR3nt: TGTGCCAGCAGTTACCTACAGGGGGGGTCCTACGAGCAGTACTTC; CDR3aa: CASSYLQGGSYEQYF
abundance: .; j_gene: TRBJ1-1; v_gene: TRBV6-5; d_gene: .; CDR3nt: TGTGCCAGCAGTTACTCGGGGCGGGGGCCTGAAGCTTTCTTT; CDR3aa: CASSYSGRGPEAFF
abundance: .; j_gene: TRBJ2-7; v_gene: TRBV14; d_gene: .; CDR3nt: TGTGCCAGCAGCCAAGTACAGGGATACGAGCAGTACTTC; CDR3aa: CASSQVQGYEQYF
abundance: .; j_gene: TRBJ1-1; v_gene: TRBV7-8; d_gene: .; CDR3nt: TGTGCCAGCAGCTTAGAGTCTTGGGGCGCGATGAACACTGAAGCTTTCTTT; CDR3aa: CASSLESWGAMNTEAFF
abundance: .; j_gene: TRBJ1-2; v_gene: TRBV6-5; d_gene: TRBD1; CDR3nt: TGTGCCGCCGGCGGACAGGGGTACTATGGCTACACCTTC; CDR3aa: CAAGGQGYYGYTF
abundance: .; j_gene: TRBJ2-1; v_gene: TRBV3-1/TRBV3-2; d_gene: TRBD1; CDR3nt: TGTGCCAGCAGCCTCGGGACAGGAGCTTACAATGAGCAGTTCTTC; CDR3aa: CASSLGTGAYNEQFF
abundance: .; j_gene: TRBJ2-7; v_gene: TRBV7-8; d_gene: TRBD1; CDR3nt: TGTGCCAGCAGCCCACCAGGACAGGGGGGTAGCTACGAGCAGTACTTC; CDR3aa: CASSPPGQGGSYEQYF
abundance: .; j_gene: TRBJ2-2; v_gene: TRBV7-2; d_gene: TRBD2; CDR3nt: TGTGCCAGCAGCTTAGTCGGGGGGACCGGGGAGCTGTTTTTT; CDR3aa: CASSLVGGTGELFF
abundance: .; j_gene: TRBJ1-4; v_gene: TRBV5-4; d_gene: .; CDR3nt: TGTGCCAGCAGCCGCGCGACGGGAGGGTATGAAAAACTGTTTTTT; CDR3aa: CASSRATGGYEKLFF
abundance: .; j_gene: TRBJ2-3; v_gene: TRBV2; d_gene: .; CDR3nt: TGTGCCAGCAGTTTTCTTACAGATACGCAGTATTTT; CDR3aa: CASSFLTDTQYF
abundance: .; j_gene: TRBJ1-1; v_gene: TRBV27; d_gene: .; CDR3nt: TGTGCCAGCAGTTGGACAGTCAACACTGAAGCTTTCTTT; CDR3aa: CASSWTVNTEAFF
abundance: .; j_gene: TRBJ2-1; v_gene: TRBV6-5; d_gene: .; CDR3nt: TGTGCCAGCAGTTGGGACACCTCCTACAATGAGCAGTTCTTC; CDR3aa: CASSWDTSYNEQFF
abundance: .; j_gene: TRBJ1-5; v_gene: TRBV12-5; d_gene: TRBD1; CDR3nt: TGTGCTAGTGGTTTATGGGCCCGGGACAGGGGCTCCCAGCCCCAGCATTTT; CDR3aa: CASGLWARDRGSQPQHF
abundance: .; j_gene: TRBJ2-1; v_gene: TRBV10-3; d_gene: .; CDR3nt: TGTGCCATCAGTGAAGCGGGGAGCAGGGGCCACAATGAGCAGTTCTTC; CDR3aa: CAISEAGSRGHNEQFF
abundance: .; j_gene: TRBJ1-2; v_gene: TRBV7-9; d_gene: TRBD1; CDR3nt: TGTGCCAGCAGCTTCCGGGACAGGGCTAATGGCTACACCTTC; CDR3aa: CASSFRDRANGYTF
abundance: .; j_gene: TRBJ1-1; v_gene: TRBV11-1; d_gene: .; CDR3nt: TGTGCCAGCAGCTTCCGACGAGGGGGTTTTTCTGAAGCTTTCTTT; CDR3aa: CASSFRRGGFSEAFF
abundance: .; j_gene: TRBJ2-7; v_gene: TRBV6-5; d_gene: .; CDR3nt: TGTGCCAGCAGAACTCTGGACAGCAAGCAGTACTTC; CDR3aa: CASRTLDSKQYF
abundance: .; j_gene: TRBJ2-3; v_gene: TRBV9; d_gene: .; CDR3nt: TGTGCCAGCAGCGGGAGGGGGGGGCCGGATACGCAGTATTTT; CDR3aa: CASSGRGGPDTQYF
abundance: .; j_gene: TRBJ2-1; v_gene: TRBV4-3; d_gene: .; CDR3nt: TGCGCCAGCAGCCAGGAGGGACAGCTAGGGTCCGGGGAGCAGTTCTTC; CDR3aa: CASSQEGQLGSGEQFF
abundance: .; j_gene: TRBJ2-7; v_gene: TRBV4-2; d_gene: TRBD2; CDR3nt: TGTGCCAGCAGCCGGGGACTAGCCGACTACGAGCAGTACTTC; CDR3aa: CASSRGLADYEQYF
abundance: .; j_gene: TRBJ2-1; v_gene: TRBV5-1; d_gene: TRBD2; CDR3nt: TGCGCCAGCAGCTCTTGGGGACTAGCGGGGGGGCCTCGGTTCTTC; CDR3aa: CASSSWGLAGGPRFF
abundance: .; j_gene: TRBJ2-3; v_gene: TRBV7-9; d_gene: TRBD1; CDR3nt: TGTGCCAGCAGCTTATTGGCAGGGGGTACAGATACGCAGTATTTT; CDR3aa: CASSLLAGGTDTQYF
abundance: few; j_gene: TRBJ2-5; v_gene: TRBV7-8; d_gene: TRBD1; CDR3nt: TGTGCCAGCAGTCTCGCAGACAGGGGCCAGACCCAGTACTTC; CDR3aa: CASSLADRGQTQYF
abundance: .; j_gene: TRBJ1-5; v_gene: TRBV5-1; d_gene: .; CDR3nt: TGCGCCAGCAGCTTGGCCTCGGGCGGGGACCAGCCCCAGCATTTT; CDR3aa: CASSLASGGDQPQHF
abundance: .; j_gene: TRBJ2-7; v_gene: TRBV10-3; d_gene: TRBD1; CDR3nt: TGTGCCGGGGGGACAGGGCGGTACGAGCAGTACTTC; CDR3aa: CAGGTGRYEQYF
abundance: .; j_gene: TRBJ1-1; v_gene: TRBV5-1; d_gene: .; CDR3nt: TGCGCCAGCAGCTTATTGTCACAACCGAACACTGAAGCTTTCTTT; CDR3aa: CASSLLSQPNTEAFF
abundance: .; j_gene: TRBJ1-2; v_gene: TRBV27; d_gene: TRBD1; CDR3nt: TGTGCCAGCAGGCCCCCGGGACAGGGGGCGCGGGGCTACACCTTC; CDR3aa: CASRPPGQGARGYTF
abundance: .; j_gene: TRBJ2-5; v_gene: TRBV7-2; d_gene: TRBD2; CDR3nt: TGTGCCAGCAGCTCCGGGAGCGGGGGGCAGCGAGAGACCCAGTACTTC; CDR3aa: CASSSGSGGQRETQYF